This TCR beta chain was recovered during a study of control samples from healthy donors and cancer patients. Assay: immunoSEQ multiplex PCR; the TCRdb copy retains only in-frame clones and omits some. Among around 130,000 clones listed, under 90% were seen once. This clone was counted ten times or more. Per the germline V gene, CDR1 is MNHEY and CDR2 is SVGAGI. This CDR3 comprises 15 residues. Trimming took 1 base from V and 6 from J; bases not matched to a gene: 8. Input material: PBMCs. The chain carries TRBV6-5 and TRBJ2-7; 8 nucleotides line up with TRBD1. This receptor was taken from a man in his fifties with head and neck cancer. This chain's CDR3 is CASSYYPGRGLEQYF. CDR3 DNA: TGTGCCAGCAGTTACTATCCGGGCAGGGGGCTCGAGCAGTACTTC.